The 20 T cell receptor beta chains in this list originate from one sample, sequenced in a study of OX40 agonist ivuxolimab in advanced cancers. Measured with immunoSEQ multiplex PCR; TCRdb has only the in-frame clones, and not every one. The table records roughly 90,000 clones, about 90% of them present only once. The sample was CD4+ or CD8+ T cells sorted from blood, taken in a trial of the OX40 agonist ivuxolimab. The receptors were sampled from an adult with an advanced solid tumor such as melanoma, head and neck, liver or kidney cancer.

J is TRBJ1-4 and V is TRBV18, with TRBD1 identical over 8 bases. J was trimmed by 8 bases and V by 0 bases; bases with no gene match: 5. Germline V lookup: CDR1 KGHSH, CDR2 LQKENI. This CDR3 has 15 residues. The CDR3 nucleotides are TGTGCCAGCTCACCACCGGGACAGGCCAGCGAAAAACTGTTTTTT. Protein: CASSPPGQASEKLFF.

The V and J genes are TRBV4-2 and TRBJ2-5; the match to TRBD2 covers 7 bases. Germline loops: CDR1 LGHNA, CDR2 YNFKEQ. CDR3 length: 13 residues. V trimming: 0 bases; J trimming: 7 bases; junction bases outside the gene matches: 2. The CDR3 loop is CASSQERTRTQYF. CDR3 DNA: TGTGCCAGCAGCCAAGAACGGACTAGGACCCAGTACTTC.

The rearrangement uses TRBV4-1 and TRBJ1-1; 7 nucleotides agree with TRBD1. The CDR3 extends over 16 amino acids. The ends lost 2 bases at V and 0 bases at J; junction bases unmatched: 6. Germline V gives CDR1 MGHRA, CDR2 YSYEKL. The CDR3 reads CASSQSKGAVNTEAFF. DNA for the CDR3: TGCGCCAGCAGCCAATCTAAGGGGGCGGTGAACACTGAAGCTTTCTTT.

The J gene is TRBJ1-1, the V gene TRBV2; 8 bases are shared with TRBD1. The CDR3 covers 15 residues. The J segment lost 5 bases and the V segment lost 7 bases, leaving 12 bases of the junction unmatched. Germline CDR1 reads SNHLY; CDR2 reads FYNNEI. The CDR3: CASKRETTGETEAFF. For the CDR3, the DNA is TGTGCCAGCAAAAGAGAAACGACAGGGGAGACTGAAGCTTTCTTT. The full variable domain, its missing parts supplied by reference TRBV2 and TRBJ1-1, is EPEVTQTPSHQVTQMGQEVILRCVPISNHLYFYWYRQILGQKVEFLVSFYNNEISEKSEIFDDQFSVERPDGSNFTLKIRSTKLEDSAMYFCASKRETTGETEAFFGQGTRLTVV.

This chain uses TRBV7-3 with TRBJ1-1; 9 bases line up with TRBD1. Germline V CDR1 and CDR2: SGHTA, FQGTGA. This CDR3 comprises 14 residues. The J segment lost 4 bases and the V segment lost 5 bases, leaving 5 bases of the junction unmatched. CDR3 sequence reads: CASSRGQGVTEAFF. In DNA form, the CDR3 reads TGTGCCAGCAGCCGGGGACAGGGAGTCACTGAAGCTTTCTTT.

V gene TRBV28 combines with J gene TRBJ1-5; D gene unclear. Germline CDR1 MDHEN, CDR2 SYDVKM. There are 15 residues in the CDR3. V lost 5 bases to trimming and J lost 4 bases, with 15 bases between them. The CDR3 reads CASSTPESFNQPQHF. The CDR3 bases are TGTGCCAGCAGTACCCCGGAGTCGTTTAATCAGCCCCAGCATTTT.

V and J are TRBV18 and TRBJ2-1; D not certain. Trimming left V 4 bases short and J 8 bases short, with 12 bases between. Germline V gives CDR1 KGHSH, CDR2 LQKENI. This CDR3 has 13 amino acids. CDR3 amino acids: CASSQGSPDEQFF. As DNA, the CDR3 is TGTGCCAGCTCACAGGGCAGTCCGGATGAGCAGTTCTTC.

The chain combines TRBV28 with TRBJ2-7, with D unresolved. The CDR3 totals 12 residues. Trimming stripped 7 bases from V and 0 bases from J, with 7 bases between. The germline V gene has CDR1 MDHEN and CDR2 SYDVKM. The CDR3 DNA sequence: TGTGCCAGCACCGTGAGCTCCTACGAGCAGTACTTC. Protein sequence: CASTVSSYEQYF.

This chain joins TRBV7-3 and TRBJ2-1; the D gene is possibly TRBD2 (5 bases). Germline V gene data show CDR1 as SGHTA and CDR2 as FQGTGA. With 4 bases removed from V and 5 bases from J, the gap between germline ends came to 18 bases. CDR3 length: 16 amino acids. The CDR3 DNA reads TGTGCCAGCAGCTCTGTCGGGGTTTTAAGTAACAATGAGCAGTTCTTC. This sequence encodes CASSSVGVLSNNEQFF.

The genes are TRBV30 and TRBJ1-1, with D unclear. The germline V gene has CDR1 GTSNPN and CDR2 SVGIG (reference sequence). Trimming left V 7 bases short and J 1 base short, with 13 bases between. The CDR3 is made up of 13 amino acids. CDR3 nucleotide sequence: TGTGCCTCGATCCCCCCCCAGAACACTGAAGCTTTCTTT. Its protein product is CASIPPQNTEAFF.

V gene TRBV14 combines with J gene TRBJ1-5; D remains unclear. Deletions cut 1 base from V and 3 bases from J, with 7 bases between. The germline V gene encodes CDR1 SGHDN and CDR2 FVKESK. This CDR3 has 14 amino acids. The CDR3 coding sequence is TGTGCCAGCAGCCAAGTAGGGAACAATCAGCCCCAGCATTTT. It codes for CASSQVGNNQPQHF.

The rearrangement uses TRBV30 and TRBJ1-5; TRBD1 agrees at 12 bases. J gave up 5 bases and V 2 bases, and 4 bases lay outside the gene matches. CDR1 and CDR2 (germline): GTSNPN, SVGIG (reference sequence). The CDR3 is 15 amino acids. This CDR3 is CAWSKGQGAYQPQHF. The CDR3 DNA follows: TGTGCCTGGAGTAAGGGACAGGGGGCTTATCAGCCCCAGCATTTT. The full variable domain, in which reference TRBV30 and TRBJ1-5 provide the parts outside the CDR3, is SQTIHQWPATLVQPVGSPLSLECTVEGTSNPNLYWYRQAAGRGLQLLFYSVGIGQISSEVPQNLSASRPQDRQFILSSKKLLLSDSGFYLCAWSKGQGAYQPQHFGDGTRLSIL.

This sequence joins TRBV6-1 and TRBJ2-2, with TRBD1 matching over 7 bases. The CDR3 sequence is 13 residues long. V lost 6 bases and J lost 6; bases outside the gene matches: 4. In germline, CDR1 is MNHNS, CDR2 SASEGT. CDR3 sequence reads: CASRKTGSGELFF. Here the CDR3 DNA reads TGTGCCAGCAGGAAGACAGGGTCCGGGGAGCTGTTTTTT.

The V call is TRBV6-5, the J call TRBJ1-4, with a possible D match to TRBD1 (5 bases). Between the trimmed V and J ends, which lost 5 bases and 4 bases, there was a span of 8 bases. CDR1 MNHEY and CDR2 SVGAGI come from the germline V gene. This CDR3 is 13 amino acids long. The CDR3 region is CASSRGVNEKLFF. The CDR3 DNA sequence: TGTGCCAGCAGTAGGGGCGTTAATGAAAAACTGTTTTTT.

The chain carries TRBV11-2 and TRBJ2-6; D unclear. Germline V gene lookup returns CDR1 SGHAT and CDR2 FQNNGV. This CDR3 has 14 amino acids. Between the trimmed V and J ends, which lost 6 bases and 0 bases, there was a span of 6 bases. CDR3 in DNA: TGTGCCAGCAGTCTGAGCTCTGGGGCCAACGTCCTGACTTTC. Translation: CASSLSSGANVLTF.

This rearrangement joins TRBV5-6 to TRBJ2-1; TRBD2 aligns across 8 bases. This CDR3 is 15 amino acids long. J lost 4 bases, V lost 1 base, and 4 bases had no gene match. Germline V gene lookup returns CDR1 SGHDT and CDR2 YYEEEE. The CDR3 bases are TGTGCCAGCAGCTTGAAGCGGGGGTATTACAATGAGCAGTTCTTC. Protein sequence: CASSLKRGYYNEQFF.

The V call is TRBV7-2, the J call TRBJ1-2; 8 bases are a match to TRBD1. J gave up 7 bases and V 4 bases, and 11 bases lay outside the gene matches. Germline V gene sequence: CDR1 SGHTA, CDR2 FQGNSA. There are 15 residues in the CDR3. CDR3 protein: CASSWTGTGSGGYTF. Here the CDR3 DNA reads TGTGCCAGCAGCTGGACCGGGACAGGATCTGGTGGCTACACCTTC.

CDR3 loop: CASSYGLFSYEQYF. The CDR3 DNA sequence: TGTGCCAGCAGTTACGGACTATTCTCCTACGAGCAGTACTTC. This chain connects TRBV6-5 to TRBJ2-7, with a possible D match to TRBD2 (6 bases). The germline gives CDR1 MNHEY, CDR2 SVGAGI. V was clipped by 2 bases and J by 0 bases, with 8 bases between them. This CDR3 comprises 14 residues.

The chain links TRBV30 to TRBJ1-2, with D possibly matching TRBD1 (5 bases). Between the trimmed V and J ends, which lost 0 bases and 6 bases, there was a span of 8 bases. There are 12 residues in the CDR3. Germline lookup yields CDR1 GTSNPN and CDR2 SVGIG (reference sequence). The CDR3 is CAWSVGEDGYTF. DNA of the CDR3: TGTGCCTGGAGTGTAGGGGAGGATGGCTACACCTTC. Full variable domain (remainder filled in from reference TRBV30 and TRBJ1-2): SQTIHQWPATLVQPVGSPLSLECTVEGTSNPNLYWYRQAAGRGLQLLFYSVGIGQISSEVPQNLSASRPQDRQFILSSKKLLLSDSGFYLCAWSVGEDGYTFGSGTRLTVV.

This chain links TRBV28 with TRBJ2-7; no definite D call. CDR3 length equals 14 residues. CDR1 is MDHEN and CDR2 is SYDVKM in the germline V gene. Trimming removed 2 bases at V and 3 bases at J, with 11 bases between. CDR3 amino acids: CASSLPQRNYEQYF. The CDR3 coding sequence is TGTGCCAGCAGTTTACCCCAGAGAAACTACGAGCAGTACTTC.